The 21 T cell receptor beta chains below come from one sample, sequenced in a study of T cells in Graves' hyperthyroidism and ophthalmopathy. The TCR beta CDR3 regions underwent amplification using RNA transcripts as the source. An initial round of RT-PCR targeting the TCR CDR3 relied on the HTBI primer set. Using its own MiXCR run on the multiplex PCR reads, TCRdb lists one record per CDR3 protein. The sample has around 450,000 distinct CDR3 sequences, approximately 14% seen once. The sequencing input was blood. These receptors came from a woman aged 18-29 years with Graves' hyperthyroidism.

The CDR3, as DNA: TGTGCCAGCAGCTTACTTGATGGCACTGAAGCTTTCTTT. Protein product: CASSLLDGTEAFF. This chain uses TRBV7-9 with TRBJ1-1; D not resolved. CDR3 size: 13 residues. Trimming took off 2 bases at V and 4 bases at J, with 8 bases between the two ends. The germline V gene has CDR1 SEHNR and CDR2 FQNEAQ (reference sequence).

About this clonotype itself: A much larger clone is a single base away; this may be a read error. The V gene is TRBV12-5, the J gene TRBJ2-7; 9 bases fit TRBD2. This CDR3 spans 15 amino acids. Germline assignment: CDR1 LGHNT and CDR2 FRNRAP. The V gene end was trimmed by 4 bases and the J gene end by 6 bases; junction bases not matched to a gene: 10. The CDR3 loop reads CASGSGSGSGFEQYF. As DNA, the CDR3 is TGTGCTAGTGGTTCGGGTAGCGGGAGTGGGTTCGAGCAGTACTTC.

In its sample, this clonotype was seen a few times. V usage is TRBV5-1 and J usage is TRBJ2-1, with D perhaps matching TRBD2 (5 bases). The germline V gene has CDR1 SGHRS and CDR2 YFSETQ. Trimming removed 2 bases at V and 7 bases at J, with 10 bases between. The CDR3 is 13 amino acids. The CDR3 DNA follows: TGCGCCAGCAGCTTACTAGAAGGAAATGAGCAGTTCTTC. This translates into CASSLLEGNEQFF.

The chain couples TRBV5-1 to TRBJ2-6, with D possibly TRBD1 on 6 matching bases. V lost 0 bases and J 7 bases, leaving 14 bases between the germline ends. The CDR3 is 16 residues long. The V gene's germline CDR1 is SGHRS and CDR2 YFSETQ. The DNA for the CDR3 is TGCGCCAGCAGCTTGGCCACAGGGCTGGCAGCCAACGTCCTGACTTTC. As protein: CASSLATGLAANVLTF.

This clonotype was seen many times. This chain uses TRBV7-2 with TRBJ2-1; D unclear. Germline V lookup: CDR1 SGHTA, CDR2 FQGNSA. V lost 5 bases and J 15 bases, leaving 17 bases between the germline ends. This CDR3 has 12 amino acids. CDR3 in DNA: TGTGCCAGCAGCACCCGCCTCGGCGTGGGGTTCTTC. Translated: CASSTRLGVGFF.

This clonotype was counted at least ten times. The chain uses TRBV20-1 and TRBJ2-5; D gene unclear. Germline CDR1 reads DFQATT; CDR2 reads SNEGSKA (reference sequence). This CDR3 is 12 amino acids long. Trimming shortened V by 0 bases and J by 4 bases, and 6 bases separated the two germline ends. In nucleotides, the CDR3 is TGCAGTGCTAGAGAGGTGGGAGAGACCCAGTACTTC. Protein: CSAREVGETQYF.

This clonotype was picked up many times. The rearrangement uses TRBV6-1 and TRBJ2-1, with 9 bases that match TRBD2. The germline V gene encodes CDR1 MNHNS and CDR2 SASEGT. J lost 6 bases, V lost 5 bases, and 8 bases had no gene match. The CDR3 runs 15 residues. CDR3 in DNA: TGTGCCAGCAGTTCTGCTAGCGGGATCAGCAATGAGCAGTTCTTC. Translating it yields CASSSASGISNEQFF.

This clonotype showed up many times. The CDR3 loop is CASSQGLAGGENIQYF. The CDR3 DNA is TGTGCCAGCAGCCAAGGGCTAGCGGGGGGCGAAAACATTCAGTACTTC. The genes are TRBV3-1 and TRBJ2-4; 11 positions agree with TRBD2. Losses at the gene ends were 1 base for V and 5 bases for J; bases not matched to a gene: 4. From germline, CDR1 is LGHDT and CDR2 YNNKEL (reference sequence). The CDR3 sequence is 16 residues long.

This clonotype was seen many times. This CDR3 is CASRSAGGTYNEQFF. Here the CDR3 DNA reads TGTGCCAGCAGGTCAGCGGGAGGTACCTACAATGAGCAGTTCTTC. This chain connects TRBV14 to TRBJ2-1, with 9 bases fitting TRBD2. The CDR3 is made up of 15 amino acids. The V and J ends lost 6 bases and 2 bases, in that order; junction bases with no gene match: 5. The germline V gene encodes CDR1 SGHDN and CDR2 FVKESK.

This clonotype was observed many times. The genes are TRBV6-1 and TRBJ2-5; D is unclear. The V gene's germline CDR1 is MNHNS and CDR2 SASEGT. The ends were cut back, 10 bases at V and 3 bases at J, with 12 bases in the middle. CDR3 length: 12 residues. CDR3 region: CATERAEETQYF. For the CDR3, the DNA is TGTGCCACCGAACGGGCAGAAGAGACCCAGTACTTC.

The V gene is TRBV19, the J gene TRBJ2-3; possibly TRBD1 or TRBD2 for D (6 bases each). V was clipped by 11 bases and J by 3 bases, with 18 bases between them. The CDR3 runs to 14 residues. Germline CDR1 reads LNHDA; CDR2 reads SQIVND (reference sequence). The CDR3 region has the DNA TGTGCCTGTCGATGGGGGGCCGGAACAGATACGCAGTATTTT. Protein: CACRWGAGTDTQYF.

CDR3 DNA: TGTGCCAGTAGTGGAGGCCGGGCCTACGAGCAGTACTTC. Its protein is CASSGGRAYEQYF. V and J are TRBV19 and TRBJ2-7; tentatively, D is TRBD2 (5 bases). V was cut by 5 bases and J by 2 bases, with 10 bases left in between. Germline V gene sequence: CDR1 LNHDA, CDR2 SQIVND (reference sequence). The CDR3 runs to 13 residues.

This clonotype was observed at least ten times. This chain joins TRBV3-1 and TRBJ2-1; TRBD2 aligns across 8 bases. CDR3 length equals 16 residues. Germline V gene lookup returns CDR1 LGHDT and CDR2 YNNKEL (reference sequence). V shed 1 base, J shed 0 bases, and the junction held 2 bases outside the gene matches. CDR3: CASSQGAGGSYNEQFF. DNA for the CDR3: TGTGCCAGCAGCCAAGGCGCGGGAGGCTCCTACAATGAGCAGTTCTTC.

This clonotype was counted ten times or more. This chain joins TRBV30 and TRBJ1-6; no definite D call. The V end lost 5 bases, the J end lost 3 bases, and 11 bases lay between the germline ends. Per germline, CDR1 GTSNPN and CDR2 SVGIG (reference sequence). This CDR3 is 14 amino acids long. CDR3 in amino acids: CAWGDNHYNSPLHF. CDR3 sequence (DNA): TGTGCCTGGGGAGACAACCACTATAATTCACCCCTCCACTTT.

This clonotype was counted ten times or more. This chain uses TRBV7-9 with TRBJ2-3, with a tentative D call TRBD1 (6 bases). The CDR3 is made up of 12 amino acids. Germline values: CDR1 SEHNR, CDR2 FQNEAQ (reference sequence). Trimming pared 7 bases from V and 4 bases from J, leaving 9 bases between. CDR3 amino acids: CASTSGADTQYF. CDR3 DNA sequence: TGTGCCAGCACCTCAGGGGCAGATACGCAGTATTTT.

This chain links TRBV5-4 with TRBJ2-5; D gene uncertain. CDR1 and CDR2 (germline): SGHNT, YYREEE (reference sequence). There are 14 residues in the CDR3. V lost 2 bases and J 5 bases, leaving 13 bases between the germline ends. The chain's CDR3 is CASSLDASGETQYF. CDR3 nucleotides: TGTGCCAGCAGCTTAGACGCCTCCGGGGAGACCCAGTACTTC.

The chain is built from TRBV27 and TRBJ2-7; 7 nucleotides match TRBD2. CDR3 length: 16 residues. Per the germline V gene, CDR1 is MNHEY and CDR2 is SMNVEV (reference sequence). The V segment lost 3 bases and the J segment 0 bases; nucleotides outside the gene matches: 8. CDR3 in DNA: TGTGCCAGCAGTTTTTCCGGGGTAGCGGGCTCCTACGAGCAGTACTTC. The encoded protein is CASSFSGVAGSYEQYF.

There are many counts of this clonotype. The rearrangement joins TRBV7-2 to TRBJ2-1, with 7 bases matching TRBD2. The CDR3 is 16 residues long. Germline CDR1 and CDR2: SGHTA and FQGNSA. The J segment lost 7 bases and the V segment lost 2 bases, leaving 11 bases of the junction unmatched. Here the CDR3 reads CASSLTLAVVMNEQFF. The CDR3 bases are TGTGCCAGCAGCTTAACCCTAGCGGTGGTGATGAATGAGCAGTTCTTC. Full variable domain (missing parts from reference TRBV7-2 and TRBJ2-1): GAGVSQSPSNKVTEKGKDVELRCDPISGHTALYWYRQSLGQGLEFLIYFQGNSAPDKSGLPSDRFSAERTGGSVSTLTIQRTQQEDSAVYLCASSLTLAVVMNEQFFGPGTRLTVL.

The sample holds many counts of this clonotype. The rearrangement joins TRBV30 to TRBJ1-5, with D tentatively TRBD1 (6 bases). CDR1 and CDR2 from the germline V gene are GTSNPN and SVGIG (reference sequence). Trimming stripped 0 bases from V and 13 bases from J, with 16 bases between. This CDR3 has 13 amino acids. CDR3 nucleotides: TGTGCCTGGAGTGTTAACAGACAGGCGCGACAGCATTTT. It is translated as CAWSVNRQARQHF.

In this sample, this clonotype turned up many times. This rearrangement joins TRBV12-3 or TRBV12-4 to TRBJ1-4; TRBD1 aligns across 9 bases. The CDR3 consists of 15 residues. The trim removed 5 bases at V and 6 bases at J, leaving 7 bases unmatched. CDR3 nucleotide sequence: TGTGCCAGCAGTCTAACAGGGGGCGGGTATGAAAAACTGTTTTTT. It encodes CASSLTGGGYEKLFF.

The V and J genes are TRBV29-1 and TRBJ1-1; tentative D call: TRBD1 (5 bases). V lost 3 bases to trimming and J lost 3 bases, with 11 bases between them. CDR1 is SQVTM, CDR2 ANQGSEA, per germline. The CDR3 runs to 13 residues. Written as DNA, the CDR3 is TGCAGCGTTGATGGGGCTCGGGACACTGAAGCTTTCTTT. It codes for CSVDGARDTEAFF.